What follows are 9 T cell receptor beta chains derived from one specimen sequenced in a study of OX40 agonist ivuxolimab in advanced cancers. The protocol was immunoSEQ multiplex PCR, while the TCRdb copy is restricted to in-frame clones and leaves out a portion. The table lists about 22,000 clones, 86% of them singletons, with 25% to 30% in the top ten. Sequenced here: CD4+ or CD8+ T cells sorted from blood, sampled in a trial of the OX40 agonist ivuxolimab. These receptors came from an adult with an advanced solid tumor such as melanoma, head and neck, liver or kidney cancer.

This clone was seen once. This chain joins TRBV2 and TRBJ2-7; 7 positions match TRBD1. CDR1 is SNHLY and CDR2 is FYNNEI in the germline V gene. The J segment lost 0 bases and the V segment lost 1 base, leaving 9 bases of the junction unmatched. The CDR3 runs to 17 residues. CDR3 residues: CASSEVVGQWSSYEQYF. The CDR3 DNA is TGTGCCAGCAGTGAAGTGGTGGGACAGTGGTCCTCCTACGAGCAGTACTTC.

This sequence joins TRBV9 and TRBJ2-3; tentatively, D is TRBD2 (6 bases). The CDR3 has 16 residues. V shed 0 bases and J shed 2 bases, with 13 bases lying between them. Looked up from germline, CDR1 is SGDLS and CDR2 is YYNGEE. Written as DNA, the CDR3 is TGTGCCAGCAGCGTAGAGGGGACTCCGGTCACAGATACGCAGTATTTT. Translated, it gives CASSVEGTPVTDTQYF.

The chain carries TRBV6-5 and TRBJ2-7; possibly TRBD2 for D (6 bases). V lost 5 bases and J 6 bases, leaving 11 bases between the germline ends. Germline CDR1 reads MNHEY; CDR2 reads SVGAGI. The CDR3 runs 12 residues. The CDR3 bases are TGTGCCAGCAGTCGGAGGGTGACCGAGCAGTACTTC. The encoded protein is CASSRRVTEQYF.

This clone was recorded only once. The chain couples TRBV7-9 to TRBJ2-5; tentative D call: TRBD2 (6 bases). The germline V and J ends were trimmed by 2 bases and 5 bases, with 21 bases remaining between them. CDR1 and CDR2 from the germline V gene are SEHNR and FQNEAQ (reference sequence). This CDR3 has 17 amino acids. CDR3: CASSLNGGRGRVETQYF. As DNA, the CDR3 is TGTGCCAGCAGCTTAAATGGGGGACGGGGGAGAGTTGAGACCCAGTACTTC.

The V and J genes are TRBV15 and TRBJ2-7; D is perhaps TRBD1 (6 bases). The V end lost 4 bases, the J end lost 2 bases, and 9 bases lay between the germline ends. Germline values: CDR1 LNHNV, CDR2 YYDKDF (reference sequence). The CDR3 is 13 amino acids. CDR3 in DNA: TGTGCCACCAGCAAAGGGGGTACCTACGAGCAGTACTTC. This gives the protein CATSKGGTYEQYF.

The V gene is TRBV27, the J gene TRBJ1-2; unclear D gene. The CDR3 runs 14 residues. Germline assignment: CDR1 MNHEY and CDR2 SMNVEV (reference sequence). Between the trimmed V and J ends, which lost 2 bases and 0 bases, there was a span of 7 bases. CDR3 region: CASSLDISNYGYTF. CDR3 DNA sequence: TGTGCCAGCAGTTTAGACATATCTAACTATGGCTACACCTTC.

The rearrangement joins TRBV7-2 to TRBJ2-5; the match to TRBD2 covers 11 bases. Trimming cost V 9 bases and J 5 bases; bases outside gene matches: 23. Germline V gives CDR1 SGHTA, CDR2 FQGNSA. The CDR3 length is 19 residues. The CDR3 bases are TGTGCCAGTCGCCTCTTTGGTCGAGGGCTAGCGGGAGGAGGGGAGACCCAGTACTTC. As protein: CASRLFGRGLAGGGETQYF.

The rearrangement uses TRBV5-6 and TRBJ2-3, with D maybe TRBD2 (6 bases). Germline V gene data show CDR1 as SGHDT and CDR2 as YYEEEE. The V and J ends lost 0 bases and 5 bases respectively, with 19 bases between them. This CDR3 region has 17 residues. The CDR3 loop is CASSLEWRGWRQDTQYF. CDR3 in DNA: TGTGCCAGCAGCTTGGAATGGCGGGGTTGGAGGCAAGATACGCAGTATTTT.

This clone was counted only a few times. This rearrangement joins TRBV25-1 to TRBJ1-4; the D is unclear. V was clipped by 1 base and J by 7 bases, with 4 bases between them. The length of the CDR3 is 12 residues. CDR1 is MGHDK, CDR2 SYGVNS, per germline. The CDR3 bases are TGTGCCAGCAGTGAATCCGTTGAAAAACTGTTTTTT. Its protein product is CASSESVEKLFF.